The clone carrying this TCR beta chain was observed many times. Its specificity is unknown. This entry belongs to a study of identical twins. A single record per CDR3 protein comes from TCRdb applying MiXCR to the 5' RACE reads. The data show approximately 140,000 distinct CDR3 sequences, with approximately 4% seen just once and around 8.1% held by the top ten. Healthy Caucasians alone served as donors. General study points: Researchers caution that invariant MAIT and iNKT cells could partly confound zero-insertion analyses. Cross-sectional statistics underpinned the conclusions; the same donors were not followed. Shared out-of-frame alpha sequences (those common to twins) showed excess low generation probability.

V was clipped by 1 base and J by 5 bases, with 6 bases between them. The CDR3 loop spans 13 amino acids. CDR1 is SGHVS, CDR2 FQNEAQ, per germline. This clonotype originated in a man younger than 30 in good health. Sequencing used memory T cells sorted from blood. This chain uses TRBV7-8 with TRBJ2-4; the D is unclear. The CDR3 DNA follows: TGTGCCAGCAGCTTAGATAGAGAAAACATTCAGTACTTC. Its translation: CASSLDRENIQYF.